The 8 T cell receptor beta chains in this list originate from one sample, sequenced in a study of blood T cell repertoires in COVID-19 (dated by TCRdb to the early 2020s). Library method: the immunoSEQ multiplex PCR assay. TCRdb took over this immuneACCESS table, retaining in-frame rearrangements with V and J assigned. Such tables are incomplete; in checked studies, under half of the missing clones stem from an unresolved V gene, and the remainder is unexplained. Across this sample there are 150,000 or so clones, with 75% to 90% seen only once. The biggest ten clones account for 44% of the sample. Material: peripheral blood. Receptors originate from a human donor in a cohort sampled during active COVID-19.

The CDR3 coding sequence is TGTGCCAGTAGTACAACCGGGACTAGCGGGACTCGTCAGTACTTC. It specifies CASSTTGTSGTRQYF. The chain joins TRBV19 to TRBJ2-4; TRBD2 agrees at 13 bases. The trim removed 4 bases at V and 12 bases at J, leaving 9 bases unmatched. Germline assignment: CDR1 LNHDA and CDR2 SQIVND (reference sequence). The CDR3 sequence is 15 residues long.

The chain carries TRBV6-6 and TRBJ2-3; TRBD2 is a possible D gene (6 bases). V lost 1 base and J 2 bases, leaving 10 bases between the germline ends. Germline V gives CDR1 MNHNY, CDR2 SVGAGI (reference sequence). The CDR3 spans 15 residues. CDR3 coding DNA: TGTGCCAGCAGTTACTTTGCGGGGTCCACAGATACGCAGTATTTT. It specifies CASSYFAGSTDTQYF.

Only a few counts were recorded for this clone. The chain links TRBV10-1 to TRBJ2-7; 10 nucleotides align to TRBD1. Per the germline V gene, CDR1 is WNHNN and CDR2 is SYGVQD (reference sequence). CDR3 size: 12 residues. This chain's CDR3 is CASSHSRDRGDV. For the CDR3, the DNA is TGCGCCAGCAGTCACAGCCGGGACAGGGGTGACGTC.

V gene TRBV7-2 combines with J gene TRBJ1-1; D not certain. Germline V gene data show CDR1 as SGHTA and CDR2 as FQGNSA. CDR3 length: 11 residues. The V and J ends lost 7 bases and 3 bases respectively, with 6 bases between them. The CDR3 nucleotides are TGTGCCAGCACCAGTTACACTGAAGCTTTCTTT. Its translation: CASTSYTEAFF. Filled out from reference TRBV7-2 and TRBJ1-1, the complete variable domain reads GAGVSQSPSNKVTEKGKDVELRCDPISGHTALYWYRQSLGQGLEFLIYFQGNSAPDKSGLPSDRFSAERTGGSVSTLTIQRTQQEDSAVYLCASTSYTEAFFGQGTRLTVV.

The J gene is TRBJ2-7, the V gene TRBV19; D is possibly TRBD1 (6 bases). The CDR3 length is 15 residues. From germline, CDR1 is LNHDA and CDR2 SQIVND (reference sequence). V lost 3 bases and J 1 base, leaving 13 bases between the germline ends. CDR3 DNA: TGTGCCAGTAGTATCGGTGGGACACCATCCTACGAGCAGTACTTC. The encoded protein is CASSIGGTPSYEQYF.

The rearrangement uses TRBV5-8 and TRBJ1-2, with D unclear. The CDR3 sequence is 13 residues long. Trimming shortened V by 4 bases and J by 8 bases, and 15 bases separated the two germline ends. Germline lookup yields CDR1 SGHTS and CDR2 YDEGEE. The CDR3 here is CASSLLMRHGYTF. DNA for the CDR3: TGTGCCAGCAGCCTCCTTATGCGTCACGGCTACACCTTC.

This clone was detected once. The chain is built from TRBV5-4 and TRBJ1-4; D unresolved. The CDR3 sequence is 12 residues long. The germline V gene encodes CDR1 SGHNT and CDR2 YYREEE (reference sequence). Deletions cut 0 bases from V and 7 bases from J, with 4 bases between. CDR3 in amino acids: CASSLDSEKLFF. The DNA for the CDR3 is TGTGCCAGCAGCTTGGACAGTGAAAAACTGTTTTTT.

V is TRBV10-2 and J is TRBJ2-2, with 10 bases fitting TRBD2. Germline lookup yields CDR1 WSHSY and CDR2 SAAADI. The CDR3 spans 15 residues. Trimming at V came to 6 bases and at J to 8 bases, leaving 9 bases not matched to a gene. As DNA, the CDR3 is TGCGCCAGCAGACGGACTAGCGGACCGGGGGGGGAGCTGTTTTTT. Its translation is CASRRTSGPGGELFF.